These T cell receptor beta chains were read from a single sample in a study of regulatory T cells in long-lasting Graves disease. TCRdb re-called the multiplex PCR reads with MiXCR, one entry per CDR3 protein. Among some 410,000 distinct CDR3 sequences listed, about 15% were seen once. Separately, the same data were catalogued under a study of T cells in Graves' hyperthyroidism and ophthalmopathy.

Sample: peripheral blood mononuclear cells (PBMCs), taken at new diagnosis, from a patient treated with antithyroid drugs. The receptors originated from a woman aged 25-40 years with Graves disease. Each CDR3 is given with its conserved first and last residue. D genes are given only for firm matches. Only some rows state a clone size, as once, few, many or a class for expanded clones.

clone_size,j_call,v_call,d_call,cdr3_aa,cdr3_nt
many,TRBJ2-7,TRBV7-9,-,CASSPPRGEQYF,TGTGCCAGCAGCCCGCCTCGTGGGGAGCAGTACTTC
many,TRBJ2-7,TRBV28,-,CASSFSTGSVEQYF,TGTGCCAGCAGTTTCAGCACAGGGTCGGTCGAGCAGTACTTC
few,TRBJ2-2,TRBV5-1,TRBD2,CASSLTGLAGGHTGELFF,TGCGCCAGCAGCTTGACGGGACTAGCGGGAGGGCACACCGGGGAGCTGTTTTTT
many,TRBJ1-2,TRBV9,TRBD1,CASSVVGGPYGYTF,TGTGCCAGCAGCGTAGTAGGGGGCCCTTATGGCTACACCTTC
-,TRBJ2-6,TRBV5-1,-,CASSLDISGANVLTF,TGCGCCAGCAGCTTGGACATCTCTGGGGCCAACGTCCTGACTTTC
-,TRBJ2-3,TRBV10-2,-,CASSDREGDTQYF,TGCGCCAGCAGTGATCGGGAAGGAGATACGCAGTATTTT
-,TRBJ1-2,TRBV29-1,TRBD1,CSVEETGAPDGYTF,TGCAGCGTTGAAGAGACAGGGGCGCCTGATGGCTACACCTTC
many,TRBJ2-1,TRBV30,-,CAFWTVKLSYNEQFF,TGTGCCTTTTGGACCGTTAAACTCTCCTACAATGAGCAGTTCTTC
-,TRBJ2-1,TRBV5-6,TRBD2,CASSGTGLAFDEQFF,TGTGCCAGCAGCGGAACGGGACTAGCGTTTGACGAGCAGTTCTTC
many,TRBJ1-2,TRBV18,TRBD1,CASSPPSDRGYTF,TGTGCCAGCTCACCACCATCAGACAGGGGATATACCTTC
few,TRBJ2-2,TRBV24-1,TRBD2,CATSDPGGPTGELFF,TGTGCCACCAGTGACCCGGGAGGACCCACCGGGGAGCTGTTTTTT
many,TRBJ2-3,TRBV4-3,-,CASSNKGGEQYTDTQYF,TGCGCCAGCAGCAACAAGGGGGGAGAGCAATACACAGATACGCAGTATTTT
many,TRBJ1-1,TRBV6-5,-,CASSYAANTEAFF,TGTGCCAGCAGTTACGCCGCCAACACTGAAGCTTTCTTT
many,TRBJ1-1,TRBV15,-,CATSRGQRDTEAFF,TGTGCCACCAGCAGAGGACAAAGGGACACTGAAGCTTTCTTT
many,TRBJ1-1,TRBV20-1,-,CSCNREVTEAFF,TGCAGTTGCAACAGGGAGGTAACTGAAGCTTTCTTT
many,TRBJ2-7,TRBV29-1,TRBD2,CSVGLAGGGSYEQYF,TGCAGCGTTGGTCTTGCGGGAGGTGGGTCCTACGAGCAGTACTTC
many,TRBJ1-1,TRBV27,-,CASSLGTDTEAFF,TGTGCCAGCAGTCTCGGGACTGACACTGAAGCTTTCTTT
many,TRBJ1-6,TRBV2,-,CASRPPGGGSPLHF,TGTGCCAGCAGGCCCCCCGGCGGTGGCTCACCCCTCCACTTT
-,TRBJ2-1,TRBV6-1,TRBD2,CASSTASGRSNEQFF,TGTGCCAGCAGTACGGCTAGCGGGAGATCGAATGAGCAGTTCTTC
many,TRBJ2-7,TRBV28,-,CASNPLGGEQYF,TGTGCCAGCAATCCTTTGGGGGGTGAGCAGTACTTC
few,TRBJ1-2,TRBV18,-,CASSPNHRERGGYTF,TGTGCCAGCTCACCCAACCACAGGGAAAGAGGTGGCTACACCTTC
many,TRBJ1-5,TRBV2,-,CASSFTRDTSSNQPQHF,TGTGCCAGCAGTTTTACCCGGGACACCTCGTCCAATCAGCCCCAGCATTTT
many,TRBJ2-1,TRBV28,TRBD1,CASSFGDSRLDEQFF,TGTGCCAGCAGTTTCGGGGACAGTAGGCTCGATGAGCAGTTCTTC
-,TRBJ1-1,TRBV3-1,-,CASSHGQKMNTEAFF,TGTGCCAGCAGCCATGGACAGAAAATGAACACTGAAGCTTTCTTT
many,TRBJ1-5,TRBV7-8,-,CASSLGTVDSNQPQHF,TGTGCCAGCAGCTTAGGGACAGTCGATAGCAATCAGCCCCAGCATTTT
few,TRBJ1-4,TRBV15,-,CATSRDPAPNSEKLFF,TGTGCCACCAGCAGAGATCCCGCGCCTAATTCTGAAAAACTGTTTTTT
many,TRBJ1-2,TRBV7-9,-,CASSLLVQGLANYGYTF,TGTGCCAGCAGCTTATTGGTACAGGGCTTGGCTAACTATGGCTACACCTTC
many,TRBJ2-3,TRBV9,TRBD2,CASSALLAGADTQYF,TGTGCCAGCAGCGCACTCCTAGCGGGAGCAGATACGCAGTATTTT
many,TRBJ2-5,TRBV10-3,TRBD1,CAISERQGTGETQYF,TGTGCCATCAGTGAACGACAGGGGACTGGGGAGACCCAGTACTTC
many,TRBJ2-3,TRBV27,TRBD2,CASSGAGGADTQYF,TGTGCCAGCAGCGGGGCGGGGGGGGCAGATACGCAGTATTTT
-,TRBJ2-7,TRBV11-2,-,CASAIGHGYYEQYF,TGTGCCAGTGCCATCGGTCACGGCTACTACGAGCAGTACTTC
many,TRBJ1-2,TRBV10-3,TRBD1,CAISDRTGNYGYTF,TGTGCCATCAGTGACAGGACAGGCAACTATGGCTACACCTTC
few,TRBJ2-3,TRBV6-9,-,CASSSGMRTDTQYF,TGTGCCAGCAGTTCAGGGATGCGCACAGATACGCAGTATTTT
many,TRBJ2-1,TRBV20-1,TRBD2,CSAREGTSGRSWSNEQFF,TGCAGTGCTAGAGAAGGGACTAGCGGGAGATCGTGGTCCAATGAGCAGTTCTTC
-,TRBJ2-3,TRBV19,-,CASSTEAADTQYF,TGTGCCAGTAGTACAGAGGCCGCAGATACGCAGTATTTT
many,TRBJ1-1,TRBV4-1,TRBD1,CASSQGDRLNTEAFF,TGCGCCAGCAGCCAAGGGGACAGGCTGAACACTGAAGCTTTCTTT
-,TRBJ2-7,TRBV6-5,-,CASSYTRDYEQYF,TGTGCCAGCAGTTACACCCGGGACTACGAGCAGTACTTC
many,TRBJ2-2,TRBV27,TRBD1,CASSPIPDRQIFTGELFF,TGTGCCAGCAGCCCCATCCCGGACAGGCAGATCTTTACCGGGGAGCTGTTTTTT
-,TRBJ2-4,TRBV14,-,CASSRLGGSDIQYF,TGTGCCAGCAGCCGACTGGGTGGCTCGGACATTCAGTACTTC
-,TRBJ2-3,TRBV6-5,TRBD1,CASSYSISQGVGDTQYF,TGTGCCAGCAGTTACTCGATCTCTCAGGGGGTTGGAGATACGCAGTATTTT
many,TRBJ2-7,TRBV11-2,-,CASSLDLSNSYEQYF,TGTGCCAGCAGCTTAGATCTTTCCAACTCCTACGAGCAGTACTTC
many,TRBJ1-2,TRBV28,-,CASSFTSRGYTF,TGTGCCAGCAGTTTCACCTCAAGAGGCTACACCTTC
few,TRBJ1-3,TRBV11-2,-,CASSRTRGNSGNTIYF,TGTGCCAGCAGCCGGACCAGGGGAAACTCTGGAAACACCATATATTTT
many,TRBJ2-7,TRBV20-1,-,CSVPRDASYEQYF,TGCAGTGTACCGCGGGACGCCAGCTACGAGCAGTACTTC
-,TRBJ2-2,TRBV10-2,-,CASTDNTGELFF,TGCGCCAGCACAGACAACACCGGGGAGCTGTTTTTT
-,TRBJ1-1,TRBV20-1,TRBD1,CSARDRTGIGTEAFF,TGCAGTGCTAGAGACAGGACAGGGATCGGCACTGAAGCTTTCTTT
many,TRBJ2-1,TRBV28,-,CASGGEQFF,TGTGCCAGCGGGGGCGAGCAGTTCTTC
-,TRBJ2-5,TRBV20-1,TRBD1,CSATGGKETQYF,TGCAGTGCTACAGGGGGCAAGGAGACCCAGTACTTC
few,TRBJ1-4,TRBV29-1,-,CSVEDDDGINEKLFF,TGCAGCGTTGAAGATGATGACGGAATTAATGAAAAACTGTTTTTT
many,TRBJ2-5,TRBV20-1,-,CSATGSRETQYF,TGCAGTGCTACAGGATCTCGGGAGACCCAGTACTTC
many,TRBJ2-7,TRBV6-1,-,CASSEREWGEQYF,TGTGCCAGCAGTGAGAGGGAATGGGGCGAGCAGTACTTC
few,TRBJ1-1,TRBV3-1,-,CASGGLNTEAFF,TGTGCCAGCGGGGGCCTGAACACTGAAGCTTTCTTT
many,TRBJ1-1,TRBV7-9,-,CASSPSYTEAFF,TGTGCCAGCAGCCCAAGTTACACTGAAGCTTTCTTT
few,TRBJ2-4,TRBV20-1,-,CSAIKNIQYF,TGCAGTGCCATCAAAAACATTCAGTACTTC